The 28 T cell receptor beta chains presented below share a single source sample, sequenced in a study of blood T cells in healthy people across ages. Alongside a J-beta primer mix, a sample-barcoded 5' primer served in a second PCR lasting roughly 6 to 12 cycles. TCRdb reprocessed the 5' RACE reads via MiXCR and lists one record per CDR3 protein. The sample shows about 1,500,000 distinct CDR3 sequences, roughly 40% of them seen only once. The sequenced sample was blood. These receptors came from a woman aged 18-29 years in good health.

The J gene is TRBJ2-3, the V gene TRBV7-8; D perhaps matches TRBD1 (6 bases). The ends were cut back, 5 bases at V and 3 bases at J, with 18 bases in the middle. Germline V gives CDR1 SGHVS, CDR2 FQNEAQ. CDR3 size: 16 residues. CDR3: CASSPRAGEGTDTQYF. The DNA for the CDR3 is TGTGCCAGCAGCCCTAGAGCAGGGGAAGGAACAGATACGCAGTATTTT.

This clonotype has a single count. CDR3 protein: CASSVETATGELFF. CDR3 bases: TGTGCCAGCAGCGTCGAGACAGCCACCGGGGAGCTGTTTTTT. This sequence joins TRBV9 and TRBJ2-2, with D possibly being TRBD1 (5 bases). CDR1 is SGDLS and CDR2 is YYNGEE in the germline V gene. The CDR3 is 14 amino acids. V dropped 2 bases and J dropped 4 bases, with 9 bases sitting between them.

CDR3 in amino acids: CASSEPGVGTDTQYF. DNA of the CDR3: TGTGCCAGCAGTGAGCCGGGTGTCGGCACAGATACGCAGTATTTT. V gene TRBV6-1 combines with J gene TRBJ2-3; unclear D gene. Trimming shortened V by 3 bases and J by 1 base, and 11 bases separated the two germline ends. Germline CDR1 and CDR2: MNHNS and SASEGT. CDR3 size: 15 residues.

V and J are TRBV14 and TRBJ2-1; D is possibly TRBD2 (6 bases). Per germline, CDR1 SGHDN and CDR2 FVKESK. The CDR3 sequence is 16 residues long. Deletions cut 1 base from V and 0 bases from J, with 10 bases between. The CDR3 DNA reads TGTGCCAGCAGCCAAGTGGAGGGGAGCTCCTACAATGAGCAGTTCTTC. It encodes CASSQVEGSSYNEQFF.

This chain links TRBV7-2 with TRBJ1-3, with D unresolved. Per the germline V gene, CDR1 is SGHTA and CDR2 is FQGNSA. The CDR3 extends over 15 amino acids. V shed 1 base and J shed 0 bases, with 7 bases lying between them. CDR3 sequence: CASSLGGNSGNTIYF. CDR3 coding DNA: TGTGCCAGCAGCTTAGGGGGAAACTCTGGAAACACCATATATTTT.

The chain uses TRBV18 and TRBJ2-3, with a tentative D call TRBD1 (5 bases). In germline, CDR1 is KGHSH, CDR2 LQKENI. V was pared by 3 bases and J by 3 bases, with 10 bases between. The CDR3 is made up of 14 amino acids. The CDR3 loop is CASSPKGRTDTQYF. CDR3 sequence (DNA): TGTGCCAGCTCACCGAAGGGGCGGACAGATACGCAGTATTTT.

Worth noting for this clonotype: The junction and the germline gene differ at one end; a read error may be behind it. This sequence joins TRBV4-1 and TRBJ1-2, with TRBD1 matching 12 bases. This CDR3 is built from 16 residues. CDR1 is MGHRA, CDR2 YSYEKL, per germline. The CDR3 DNA reads as TGCGCCAGCAGCCAAGATAGGGGGACAGGGGGCTGTGGCCACACCTTC. Translating it yields CASSQDRGTGGCGHTF.

In regard to this clonotype: A junction end diverges from the germline sequence, so it may reflect a read error. The CDR3 region is CPSNLADVSYNEQYF. The CDR3 DNA sequence: TGTCCCAGCAACTTAGCGGACGTATCCTACAATGAGCAGTACTTC. The genes are TRBV7-8 and TRBJ2-5; tentative D call: TRBD2 (6 bases). Germline V gene lookup returns CDR1 SGHVS and CDR2 FQNEAQ. The CDR3 runs to 15 residues.

At least ten counts were recorded for this clonotype. One junction end disagrees with the germline gene, perhaps due to a read error. The genes are TRBV7-7 and TRBJ2-3, with TRBD2 as a possible D gene (6 bases). Germline V gives CDR1 SSHAT, CDR2 FNYEAQ (reference sequence). The CDR3 sequence is 13 residues long. The CDR3 reads CASSLGLTDTQYF. CDR3 nucleotides: TGTGCTAGCAGCTTGGGACTCACAGATACGCAGTATTTT. Supplemented by reference TRBV7-7 and TRBJ2-3, the full variable domain reads GAGVSQSPRYKVTKRGQDVTLRCDPISSHATLYWYQQALGQGPEFLTYFNYEAQPDKSGLPSDRFSAERPEGSISTLTIQRTEQRDSAMYRCASSLGLTDTQYFGPGTRLTVL.

This clonotype was observed a few times. The V call is TRBV9, the J call TRBJ2-1, with D hard to call. This CDR3 contains 15 residues. V was shortened by 0 bases and J by 1 base, with 8 bases between the two germline ends. Germline lookup yields CDR1 SGDLS and CDR2 YYNGEE. The CDR3 DNA sequence: TGTGCCAGCAGCGTAGGGTCAGCGTCCTACAATGAGCAGTTCTTC. Its protein is CASSVGSASYNEQFF.

This clonotype was found a few times. The chain combines TRBV5-1 with TRBJ2-1; TRBD1 agrees at 11 bases. J was trimmed by 1 base and V by 2 bases; bases with no gene match: 8. The CDR3 consists of 18 residues. Per the germline V gene, CDR1 is SGHRS and CDR2 is YFSETQ. The CDR3 protein is CASSFPRTGGQSYNEQFF. In DNA form, the CDR3 reads TGCGCCAGCAGCTTTCCACGGACAGGGGGCCAGTCCTACAATGAGCAGTTCTTC.

The chain links TRBV7-9 to TRBJ2-1; 11 nucleotides line up with TRBD2. Trimming removed 5 bases from V and 4 bases from J; junction bases left unmatched: 7. This CDR3 is built from 16 residues. Germline CDR1 reads SEHNR; CDR2 reads FQNEAQ (reference sequence). The CDR3 loop reads CASSPLTSGRYNEQFF. CDR3 DNA: TGTGCCAGCAGCCCACTTACTAGCGGGAGATACAATGAGCAGTTCTTC.

About this clonotype itself: A much more abundant neighbour one base away suggests this may be a read error. The chain recombines TRBV29-1 with TRBJ2-7; D is uncertain. The CDR3 consists of 13 residues. Per germline, CDR1 SQVTM and CDR2 ANQGSEA. DNA of the CDR3: TGCAACGTCCTTGGCCAAAGCTCCTACGAGCAGTACTTC. Translated, it gives CNVLGQSSYEQYF.

The chain recombines TRBV6-5 with TRBJ1-2; maybe TRBD1 (5 bases). The V and J ends lost 6 bases and 8 bases respectively, with 22 bases between them. CDR1 and CDR2 (germline): MNHEY, SVGAGI. This CDR3 region has 15 residues. CDR3: CASRNDRGNERGYTF. The CDR3 DNA is TGTGCCAGCAGAAACGACAGAGGGAATGAGAGGGGCTACACCTTC.

The rearrangement links TRBV12-3 or TRBV12-4 to TRBJ2-4, with D perhaps matching TRBD1 (7 bases). The J call is in doubt because the DNA end fits TRBJ2-7 better. The CDR3 covers 14 residues. The CDR3, as DNA: TGTGCCAGCAGTGTAGACAGGGAGGTCATCGAGCAGTACTTC. It specifies CASSVDREVIEQYF.

The chain employs TRBV7-2 and TRBJ1-5; TRBD1 agrees at 8 bases. The length of the CDR3 is 15 residues. Germline loops: CDR1 SGHTA, CDR2 FQGNSA. The V gene end was trimmed by 6 bases and the J gene end by 3 bases; junction bases not matched to a gene: 7. CDR3 sequence reads: CASRSTGETNQPQHF. DNA of the CDR3: TGTGCCAGCAGGTCGACAGGGGAGACCAATCAGCCCCAGCATTTT.

This rearrangement joins TRBV9 to TRBJ2-3; the match to TRBD1 covers 9 bases. CDR1 and CDR2 from the germline V gene are SGDLS and YYNGEE. The CDR3 length is 17 residues. Trimming cost V 3 bases and J 5 bases; bases outside gene matches: 13. The CDR3 here is CASSAVGGGTGLDTQYF. DNA of the CDR3: TGTGCCAGCAGCGCAGTTGGTGGGGGGACAGGGTTAGATACGCAGTATTTT.

Of note for this clonotype: A much larger clone differs by one base, so this may be a read error. The chain combines TRBV4-2 with TRBJ2-1; tentatively, D is TRBD2 (7 bases). The CDR3 loop spans 20 amino acids. Germline values: CDR1 LGHNA, CDR2 YNFKEQ. Trimming removed 1 base at V and 5 bases at J, with 27 bases between. The CDR3 reads CASSQGGLVGGAGRNNEQFF. The CDR3 bases are TGTGCCAGCAGCCAAGGAGGTCTGGTAGGGGGGGCAGGGAGAAACAATGAGCAGTTCTTC.

The chain combines TRBV20-1 with TRBJ2-5; 9 bases map to TRBD1. Germline CDR1 reads DFQATT; CDR2 reads SNEGSKA (reference sequence). V shed 3 bases, J shed 11 bases, and the junction held 25 bases outside the gene matches. The CDR3 loop spans 18 amino acids. The CDR3 is CSASGDRDPLAQTYGQYF. CDR3 DNA: TGCAGTGCTAGTGGGGACAGGGACCCACTAGCGCAAACCTACGGGCAGTACTTC.

This clonotype showed up just once. The chain carries TRBV14 and TRBJ2-4; TRBD1 matches at 9 bases. The DNA matches TRBJ2-7 better at its end, which makes the J call doubtful. Germline V gene sequence: CDR1 SGHDN, CDR2 FVKESK. This CDR3 has 14 amino acids. CDR3 residues: CASNPTGGFYEQYF. In DNA form, the CDR3 reads TGTGCCAGCAACCCTACAGGGGGCTTCTACGAGCAGTACTTC.

A few counts support this clonotype. V and J are TRBV6-6 and TRBJ1-6, with 7 bases matching TRBD1. V gave up 2 bases and J gave up 5 bases; unmatched junction bases: 3. Germline CDR1 MNHNY, CDR2 SVGAGI (reference sequence). This CDR3 is built from 15 residues. The CDR3 coding sequence is TGTGCCAGCAGTTACCCGGACAGGAATAATTCACCCCTCCACTTT. Amino acid sequence: CASSYPDRNNSPLHF.

This clonotype was recorded a few times. The chain combines TRBV14 with TRBJ2-1, with D perhaps being TRBD1 or TRBD2 (5 bases each). CDR1 is SGHDN and CDR2 is FVKESK in the germline V gene. Between the trimmed V and J ends, which lost 0 bases and 5 bases, there was a span of 26 bases. The CDR3 has 20 residues. The CDR3 coding sequence is TGTGCCAGCAGCCAAGATCGGGGCTGGGTAGCAGGGCCCCTTAACAATGAGCAGTTCTTC. Translated, it gives CASSQDRGWVAGPLNNEQFF.

The chain has TRBV7-9 and TRBJ2-4, with 7 bases lining up with TRBD1. Trimming cost V 4 bases and J 4 bases; bases outside gene matches: 10. CDR1 is SEHNR and CDR2 is FQNEAQ in the germline V gene (reference sequence). The CDR3 sequence is 16 residues long. The CDR3 sequence: CASSSPYGDSKNIQYF. CDR3 nucleotides: TGTGCCAGCAGCTCACCTTATGGGGACAGTAAAAACATTCAGTACTTC.

The J gene is TRBJ2-1, the V gene TRBV20-1, with TRBD2 identical over 10 bases. J was trimmed by 7 bases and V by 4 bases; bases with no gene match: 7. This CDR3 spans 14 amino acids. Germline V gene lookup returns CDR1 DFQATT and CDR2 SNEGSKA (reference sequence). The CDR3 coding sequence is TGCAGTGCTATAGCGGGAGGCCAACGGAATGAGCAGTTCTTC. Protein: CSAIAGGQRNEQFF.

This clonotype was counted a few times. This chain connects TRBV7-2 to TRBJ2-2; TRBD1 might be the D (6 bases). Germline-derived CDR1 and CDR2 are SGHTA and FQGNSA. The ends were cut back, 1 base at V and 4 bases at J, with 10 bases in the middle. The CDR3 sequence is 15 residues long. CDR3 DNA sequence: TGTGCCAGCAGCTTAGGGGGCAGGGGCACCGGGGAGCTGTTTTTT. Translating it yields CASSLGGRGTGELFF. Using reference TRBV7-2 and TRBJ2-2 for the parts outside the CDR3, the full variable domain is GAGVSQSPSNKVTEKGKDVELRCDPISGHTALYWYRQSLGQGLEFLIYFQGNSAPDKSGLPSDRFSAERTGGSVSTLTIQRTQQEDSAVYLCASSLGGRGTGELFFGEGSRLTVL.

This chain connects TRBV5-1 to TRBJ2-2; tentatively, D is TRBD2 (7 bases). The V end was cut by 4 bases, the J end by 5 bases, with 21 bases between. This CDR3 region has 17 residues. Germline V gives CDR1 SGHRS, CDR2 YFSETQ. CDR3: CASSPYAGASATGELFF. CDR3 nucleotide sequence: TGCGCCAGCAGCCCCTATGCGGGGGCCTCTGCAACCGGGGAGCTGTTTTTT.

The V gene is TRBV4-1, the J gene TRBJ2-1; D is undetermined. CDR1 is MGHRA and CDR2 is YSYEKL in the germline V gene. This CDR3 is built from 12 residues. Deletions cut 2 bases from V and 10 bases from J, with 9 bases between. The CDR3 DNA follows: TGCGCCAGCAGCCAATCACGCGAGGAGCAGTTCTTC. It yields the protein CASSQSREEQFF.

As DNA, the CDR3 is TGCAGTGCTAGTAGCATAACGGGCGCCTTCAATGAGCAGTTCTTC. This sequence encodes CSASSITGAFNEQFF. This sequence joins TRBV20-1 and TRBJ2-1; D ambiguous. The germline CDR1 and CDR2 sequences are DFQATT and SNEGSKA (reference sequence). The CDR3 spans 15 residues. With 3 bases removed from V and 6 bases from J, the gap between germline ends came to 18 bases.